This T cell receptor (beta chain) was sequenced for a study of blood T cell repertoires in COVID-19. CDR3 length: 15 amino acids. With 0 bases removed from V and 7 bases from J, the gap between germline ends came to 12 bases. CDR1 and CDR2 (germline): LGHNA, YSLEER. The table came from immunoSEQ multiplex PCR; TCRdb's copy has only in-frame clones and leaves some out. The sample carries about 71,000 clones, just under 85% recorded once. The V call is TRBV4-3, the J call TRBJ2-2; D ambiguous. The source is a man in his 70s with acute or convalescent COVID-19. The sequenced material came from peripheral blood. CDR3 nucleotide sequence: TGCGCCAGCAGCCAAGATTTCCGGAGTTACGGGGAGCTGTTTTTT. As protein: CASSQDFRSYGELFF.